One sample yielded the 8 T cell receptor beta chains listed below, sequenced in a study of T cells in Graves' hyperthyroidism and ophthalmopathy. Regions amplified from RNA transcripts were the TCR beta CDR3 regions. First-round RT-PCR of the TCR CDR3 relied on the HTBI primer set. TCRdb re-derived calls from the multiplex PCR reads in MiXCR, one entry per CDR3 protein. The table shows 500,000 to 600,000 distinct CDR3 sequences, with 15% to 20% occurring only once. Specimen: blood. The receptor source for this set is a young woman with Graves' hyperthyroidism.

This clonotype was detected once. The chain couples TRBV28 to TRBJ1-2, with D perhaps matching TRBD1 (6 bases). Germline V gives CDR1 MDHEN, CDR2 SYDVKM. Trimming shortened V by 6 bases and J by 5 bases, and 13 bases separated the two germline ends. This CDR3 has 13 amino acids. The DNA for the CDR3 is TGTGCCAGCAGACATAAGACAGGATATGGCTACACCTTC. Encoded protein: CASRHKTGYGYTF.

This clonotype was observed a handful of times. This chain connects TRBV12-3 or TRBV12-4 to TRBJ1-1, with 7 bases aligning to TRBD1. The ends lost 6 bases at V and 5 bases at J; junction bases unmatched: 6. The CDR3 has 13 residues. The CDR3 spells CASRADRVTEAFF. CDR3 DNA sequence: TGTGCCAGCAGGGCCGACAGGGTGACTGAAGCTTTCTTT.

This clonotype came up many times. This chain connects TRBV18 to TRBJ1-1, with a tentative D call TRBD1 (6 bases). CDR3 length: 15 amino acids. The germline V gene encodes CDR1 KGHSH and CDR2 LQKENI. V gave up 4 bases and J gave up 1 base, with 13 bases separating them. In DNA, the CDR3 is TGTGCCAGCTCACTTACGGGGGCGCAGAACACTGAAGCTTTCTTT. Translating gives CASSLTGAQNTEAFF.

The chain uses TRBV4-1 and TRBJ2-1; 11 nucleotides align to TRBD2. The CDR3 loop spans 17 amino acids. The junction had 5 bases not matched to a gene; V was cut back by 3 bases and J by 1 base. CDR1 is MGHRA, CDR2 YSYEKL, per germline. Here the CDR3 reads CASSHLLAGVSYNEQFF. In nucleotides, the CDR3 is TGCGCCAGCAGCCACCTACTAGCGGGAGTTTCCTACAATGAGCAGTTCTTC.

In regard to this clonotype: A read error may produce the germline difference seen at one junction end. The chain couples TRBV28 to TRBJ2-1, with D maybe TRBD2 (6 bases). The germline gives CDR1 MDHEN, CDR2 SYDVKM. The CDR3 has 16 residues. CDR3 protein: CASRRGGGPGYNGQFF. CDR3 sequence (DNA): TGTGCCAGCAGGCGAGGCGGAGGGCCGGGATACAATGGGCAGTTCTTC.

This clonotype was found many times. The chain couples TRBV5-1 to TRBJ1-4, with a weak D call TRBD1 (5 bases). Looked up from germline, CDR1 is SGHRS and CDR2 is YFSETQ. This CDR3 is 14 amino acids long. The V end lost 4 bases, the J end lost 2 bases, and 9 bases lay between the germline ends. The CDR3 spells CASSTGGTNEKLFF. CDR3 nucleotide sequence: TGCGCCAGCAGCACGGGGGGGACTAATGAAAAACTGTTTTTT.

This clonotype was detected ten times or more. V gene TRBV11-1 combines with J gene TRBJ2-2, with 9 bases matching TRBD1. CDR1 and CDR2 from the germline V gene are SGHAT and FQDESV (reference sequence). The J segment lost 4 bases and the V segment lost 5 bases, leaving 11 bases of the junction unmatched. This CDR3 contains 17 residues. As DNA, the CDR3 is TGTGCCAGCAGCCCAACGAACAGGGGGCGTGGCACCGGGGAGCTGTTTTTT. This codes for CASSPTNRGRGTGELFF.

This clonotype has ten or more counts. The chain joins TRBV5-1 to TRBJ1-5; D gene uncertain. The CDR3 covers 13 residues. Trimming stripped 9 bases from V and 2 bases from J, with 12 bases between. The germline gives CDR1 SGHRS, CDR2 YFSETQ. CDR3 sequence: CAITVGGNQPQHF. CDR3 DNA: TGCGCCATCACAGTCGGTGGCAATCAGCCCCAGCATTTT.